This TCR beta chain comes out of a study of blood T cell repertoires in COVID-19. About the study: Both acute and convalescent COVID-19 samples were obtained from the United States, Italy and Spain.

Followed longitudinally, the Seattle patients had been enrolled during active infection. Profiling relied on immunoSEQ multiplex PCR, and the TCRdb table lists in-frame clones only, not all of them. Of approximately 97,000 clones in the sample, about 85% are singletons; the top ten hold 4% to 5.5%. CDR1 is LGHNA and CDR2 is YNFKEQ in the germline V gene. Trimming cost V 1 base and J 1 base; bases outside gene matches: 5. CDR3 length equals 16 residues. Source material: peripheral blood. The rearrangement joins TRBV4-2 to TRBJ2-5; TRBD2 agrees at 8 bases. The TCR originated in a woman between 45 and 65 years old with COVID-19, enrolled during active disease. CDR3 loop: CASSQVSAGAQETQYF. For the CDR3, the DNA is TGTGCCAGCAGCCAAGTCTCAGCGGGGGCCCAAGAGACCCAGTACTTC.